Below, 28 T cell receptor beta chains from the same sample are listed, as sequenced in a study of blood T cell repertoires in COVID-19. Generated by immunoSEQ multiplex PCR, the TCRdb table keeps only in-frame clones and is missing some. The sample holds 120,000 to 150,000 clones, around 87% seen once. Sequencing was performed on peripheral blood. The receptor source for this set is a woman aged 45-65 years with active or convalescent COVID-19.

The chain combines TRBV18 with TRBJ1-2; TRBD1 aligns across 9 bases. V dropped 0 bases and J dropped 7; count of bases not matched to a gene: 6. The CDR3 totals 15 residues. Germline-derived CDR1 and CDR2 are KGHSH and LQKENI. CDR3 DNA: TGTGCCAGCTCACCACCTACAGGGGGCCGTCTTGGCTACACCTTC. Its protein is CASSPPTGGRLGYTF.

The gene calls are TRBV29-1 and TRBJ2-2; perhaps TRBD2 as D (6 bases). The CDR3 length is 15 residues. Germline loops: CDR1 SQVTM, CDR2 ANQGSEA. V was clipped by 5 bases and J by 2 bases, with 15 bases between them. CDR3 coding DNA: TGCAGCGTTCCCCCGGAGGGCCTAAACACCGGGGAGCTGTTTTTT. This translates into CSVPPEGLNTGELFF.

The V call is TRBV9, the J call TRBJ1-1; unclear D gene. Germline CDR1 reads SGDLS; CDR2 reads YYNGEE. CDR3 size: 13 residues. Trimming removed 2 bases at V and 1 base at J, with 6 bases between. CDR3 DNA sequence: TGTGCCAGCAGCGTTATCAGGAACACTGAAGCTTTCTTT. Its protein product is CASSVIRNTEAFF.

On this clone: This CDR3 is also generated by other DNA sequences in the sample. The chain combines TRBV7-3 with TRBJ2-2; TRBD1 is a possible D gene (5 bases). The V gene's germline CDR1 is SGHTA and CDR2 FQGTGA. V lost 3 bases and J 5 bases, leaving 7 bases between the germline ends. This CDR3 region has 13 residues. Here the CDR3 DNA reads TGTGCCAGCAGCTTGAAGGGGACCGGGGAGCTGTTTTTT. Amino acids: CASSLKGTGELFF.

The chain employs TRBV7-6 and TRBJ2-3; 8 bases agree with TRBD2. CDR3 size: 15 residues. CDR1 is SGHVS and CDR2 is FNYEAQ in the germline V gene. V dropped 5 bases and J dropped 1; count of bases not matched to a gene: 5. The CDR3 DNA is TGTGCCAGCAGCGAGGGACTAGGGGGCACAGATACGCAGTATTTT. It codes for CASSEGLGGTDTQYF.

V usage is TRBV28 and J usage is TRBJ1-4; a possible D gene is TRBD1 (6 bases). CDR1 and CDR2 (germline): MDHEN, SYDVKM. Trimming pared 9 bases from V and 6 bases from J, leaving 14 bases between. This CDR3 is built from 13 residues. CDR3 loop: CASRGQSYEKLFF. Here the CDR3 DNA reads TGTGCCAGTAGAGGACAGTCTTATGAAAAACTGTTTTTT.

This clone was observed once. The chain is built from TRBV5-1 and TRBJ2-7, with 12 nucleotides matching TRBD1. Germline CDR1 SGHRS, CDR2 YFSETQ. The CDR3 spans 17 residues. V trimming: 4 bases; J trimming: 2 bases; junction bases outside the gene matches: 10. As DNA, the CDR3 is TGCGCCAGCAGCGGGGGGACAGGGGGCGTCATTACCTACGAGCAGTACTTC. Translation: CASSGGTGGVITYEQYF. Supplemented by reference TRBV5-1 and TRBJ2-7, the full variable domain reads KAGVTQTPRYLIKTRGQQVTLSCSPISGHRSVSWYQQTPGQGLQFLFEYFSETQRNKGNFPGRFSGRQFSNSRSEMNVSTLELGDSALYLCASSGGTGGVITYEQYFGPGTRLTVT.

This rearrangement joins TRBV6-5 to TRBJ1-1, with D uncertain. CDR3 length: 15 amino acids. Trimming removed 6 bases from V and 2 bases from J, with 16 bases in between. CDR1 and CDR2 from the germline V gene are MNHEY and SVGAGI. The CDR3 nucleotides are TGTGCCAGCAGCAGAGCAGGCCCACTCAACACTGAAGCTTTCTTT. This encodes CASSRAGPLNTEAFF.

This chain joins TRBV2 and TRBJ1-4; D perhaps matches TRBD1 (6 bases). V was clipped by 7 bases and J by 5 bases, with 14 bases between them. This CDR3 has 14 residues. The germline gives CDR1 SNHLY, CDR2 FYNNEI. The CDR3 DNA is TGTGCCAGCAAGAGGTCAGGGGTGAATGAAAAACTGTTTTTT. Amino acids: CASKRSGVNEKLFF.

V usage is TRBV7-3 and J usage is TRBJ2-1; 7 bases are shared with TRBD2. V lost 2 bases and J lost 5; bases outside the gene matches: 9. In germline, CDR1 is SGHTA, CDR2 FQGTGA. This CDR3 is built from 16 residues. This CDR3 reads CASSLLAGERHNEQFF. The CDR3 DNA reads TGTGCCAGCAGCTTACTCGCGGGAGAACGGCACAATGAGCAGTTCTTC.

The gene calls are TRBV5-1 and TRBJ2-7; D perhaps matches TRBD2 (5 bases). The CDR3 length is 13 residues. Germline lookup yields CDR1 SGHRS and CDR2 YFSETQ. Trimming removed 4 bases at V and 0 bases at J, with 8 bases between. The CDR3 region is CASSSGSSYEQYF. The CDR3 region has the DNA TGCGCCAGCAGCAGCGGAAGCTCCTACGAGCAGTACTTC.

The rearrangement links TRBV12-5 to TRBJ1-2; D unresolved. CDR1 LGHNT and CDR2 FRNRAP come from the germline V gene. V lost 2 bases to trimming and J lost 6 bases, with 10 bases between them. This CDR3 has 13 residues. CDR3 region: CASGLSRVNGYTF. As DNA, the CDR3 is TGTGCTAGTGGTTTGAGCCGGGTTAATGGCTACACCTTC.

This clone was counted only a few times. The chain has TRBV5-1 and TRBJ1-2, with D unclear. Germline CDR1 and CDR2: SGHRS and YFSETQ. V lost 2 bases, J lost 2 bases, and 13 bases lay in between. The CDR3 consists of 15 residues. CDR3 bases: TGCGCCAGCAGCTTAACTCCGGGATCCAACTATGGCTACACCTTC. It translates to CASSLTPGSNYGYTF.

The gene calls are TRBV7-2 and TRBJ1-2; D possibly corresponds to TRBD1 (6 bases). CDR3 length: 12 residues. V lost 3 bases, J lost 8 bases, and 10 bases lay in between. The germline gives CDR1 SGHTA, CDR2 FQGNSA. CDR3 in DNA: TGTGCCAGCAGCTTTCAGGGGAGCGGCTACACCTTC. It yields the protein CASSFQGSGYTF.

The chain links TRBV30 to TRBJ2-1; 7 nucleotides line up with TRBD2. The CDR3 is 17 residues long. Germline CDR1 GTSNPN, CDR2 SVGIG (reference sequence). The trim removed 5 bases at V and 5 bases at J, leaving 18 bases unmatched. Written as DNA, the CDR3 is TGTGCCTGGTCCGGGGCCAGGGTGAGCGGGACCCACAATGAGCAGTTCTTC. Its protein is CAWSGARVSGTHNEQFF. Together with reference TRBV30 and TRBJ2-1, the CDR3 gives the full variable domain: SQTIHQWPATLVQPVGSPLSLECTVEGTSNPNLYWYRQAAGRGLQLLFYSVGIGQISSEVPQNLSASRPQDRQFILSSKKLLLSDSGFYLCAWSGARVSGTHNEQFFGPGTRLTVL.

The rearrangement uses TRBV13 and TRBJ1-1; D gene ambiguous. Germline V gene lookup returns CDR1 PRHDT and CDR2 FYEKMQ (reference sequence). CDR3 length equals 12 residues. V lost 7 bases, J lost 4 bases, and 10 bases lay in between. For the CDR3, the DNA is TGTGCCAGCAAAATTGGAGGCACTGAAGCTTTCTTT. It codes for CASKIGGTEAFF.

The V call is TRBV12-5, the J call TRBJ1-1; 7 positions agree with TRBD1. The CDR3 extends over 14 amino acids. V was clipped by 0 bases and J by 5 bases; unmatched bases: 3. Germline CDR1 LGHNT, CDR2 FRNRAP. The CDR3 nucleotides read TGTGCTAGTGGTTTGGTTTACAGGGGAACTGAAGCTTTCTTT. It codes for CASGLVYRGTEAFF.

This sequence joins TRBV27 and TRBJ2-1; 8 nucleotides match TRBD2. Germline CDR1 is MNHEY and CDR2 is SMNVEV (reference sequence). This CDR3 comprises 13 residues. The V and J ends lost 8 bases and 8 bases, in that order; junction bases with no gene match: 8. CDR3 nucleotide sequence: TGTGCCAGCTCGCGGCGTAGCGGGGATGAGCAGTTCTTC. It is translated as CASSRRSGDEQFF.

The CDR3 loop reads CASSPRRGAEAFF. CDR3 in DNA: TGTGCCAGCAGCCCGCGAAGGGGCGCTGAAGCTTTCTTT. The chain links TRBV7-2 to TRBJ1-1, with a tentative D call TRBD1 (5 bases). In germline, CDR1 is SGHTA, CDR2 FQGNSA. The CDR3 is made up of 13 amino acids. Trimming took off 5 bases at V and 6 bases at J, with 13 bases between the two ends.

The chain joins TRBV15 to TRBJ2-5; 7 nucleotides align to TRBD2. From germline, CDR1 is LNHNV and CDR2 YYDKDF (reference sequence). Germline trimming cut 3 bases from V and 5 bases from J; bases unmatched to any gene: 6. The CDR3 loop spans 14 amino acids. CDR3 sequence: CATSRAFGGETQYF. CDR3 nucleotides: TGTGCCACCAGCAGGGCTTTCGGGGGGGAGACCCAGTACTTC.

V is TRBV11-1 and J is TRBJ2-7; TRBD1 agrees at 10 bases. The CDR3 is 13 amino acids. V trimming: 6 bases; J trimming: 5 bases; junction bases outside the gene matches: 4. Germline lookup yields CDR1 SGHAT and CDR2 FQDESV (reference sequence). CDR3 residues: CASRDRGAHEQYF. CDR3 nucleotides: TGTGCCAGCAGGGACAGGGGGGCCCACGAGCAGTACTTC.

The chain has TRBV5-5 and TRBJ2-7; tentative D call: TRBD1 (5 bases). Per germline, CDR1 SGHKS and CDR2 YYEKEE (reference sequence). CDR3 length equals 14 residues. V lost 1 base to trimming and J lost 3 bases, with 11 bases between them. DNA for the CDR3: TGTGCCAGCAGCTTGCGAATAGGGGTCTACGAGCAGTACTTC. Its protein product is CASSLRIGVYEQYF.

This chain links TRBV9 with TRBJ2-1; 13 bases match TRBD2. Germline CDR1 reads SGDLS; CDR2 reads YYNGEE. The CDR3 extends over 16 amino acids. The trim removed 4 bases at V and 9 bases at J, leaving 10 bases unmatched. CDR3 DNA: TGTGCCAGCAGCTCCGGGACTAGCGGGATTCTGGGTGAGCAGTTCTTC. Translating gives CASSSGTSGILGEQFF.

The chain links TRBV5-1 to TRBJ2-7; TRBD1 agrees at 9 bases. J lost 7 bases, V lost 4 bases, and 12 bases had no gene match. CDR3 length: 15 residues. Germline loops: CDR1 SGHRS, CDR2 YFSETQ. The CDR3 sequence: CASSLRDRARGEQYF. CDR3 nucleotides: TGCGCCAGCAGCCTGAGGGACAGGGCTCGAGGAGAGCAGTACTTC.

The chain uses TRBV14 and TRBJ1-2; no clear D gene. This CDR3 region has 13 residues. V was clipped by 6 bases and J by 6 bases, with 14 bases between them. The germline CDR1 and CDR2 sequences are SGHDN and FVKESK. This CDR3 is CASRLHLEDGYTF. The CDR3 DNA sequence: TGTGCCAGCAGACTACATTTAGAGGATGGCTACACCTTC.

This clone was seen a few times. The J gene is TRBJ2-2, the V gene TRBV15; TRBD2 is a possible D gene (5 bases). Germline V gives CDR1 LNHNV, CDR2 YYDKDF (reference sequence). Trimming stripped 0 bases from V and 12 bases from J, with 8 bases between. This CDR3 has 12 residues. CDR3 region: CATSREGVKLFF. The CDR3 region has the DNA TGTGCCACCAGCAGAGAGGGAGTAAAGCTGTTTTTT.

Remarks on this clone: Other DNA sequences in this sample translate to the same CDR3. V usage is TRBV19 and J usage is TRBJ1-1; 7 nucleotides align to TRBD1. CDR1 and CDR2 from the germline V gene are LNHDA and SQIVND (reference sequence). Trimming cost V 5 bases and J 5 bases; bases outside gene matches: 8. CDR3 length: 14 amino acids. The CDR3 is CASSFTGAPTEAFF. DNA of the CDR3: TGTGCCAGTAGTTTTACAGGGGCCCCTACTGAAGCTTTCTTT.

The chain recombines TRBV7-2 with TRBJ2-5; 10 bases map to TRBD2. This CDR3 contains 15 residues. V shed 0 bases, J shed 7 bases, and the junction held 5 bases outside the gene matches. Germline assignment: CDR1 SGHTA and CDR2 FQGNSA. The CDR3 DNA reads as TGTGCCAGCAGCTTAGCTAGCGGGGGGTCGGGGACCCAGTACTTC. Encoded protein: CASSLASGGSGTQYF.